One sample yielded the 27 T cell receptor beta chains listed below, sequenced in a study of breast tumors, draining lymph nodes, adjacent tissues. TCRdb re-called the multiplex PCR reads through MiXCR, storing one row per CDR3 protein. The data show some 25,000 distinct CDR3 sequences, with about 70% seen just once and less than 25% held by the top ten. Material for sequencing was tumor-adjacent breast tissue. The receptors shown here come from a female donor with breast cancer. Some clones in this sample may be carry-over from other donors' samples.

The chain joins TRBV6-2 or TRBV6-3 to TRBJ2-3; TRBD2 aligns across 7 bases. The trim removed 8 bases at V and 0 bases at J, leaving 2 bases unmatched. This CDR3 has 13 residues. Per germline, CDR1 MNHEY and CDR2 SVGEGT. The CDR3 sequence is CASASGSTDTQYF. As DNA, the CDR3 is TGTGCCAGCGCTAGCGGAAGCACAGATACGCAGTATTTT.

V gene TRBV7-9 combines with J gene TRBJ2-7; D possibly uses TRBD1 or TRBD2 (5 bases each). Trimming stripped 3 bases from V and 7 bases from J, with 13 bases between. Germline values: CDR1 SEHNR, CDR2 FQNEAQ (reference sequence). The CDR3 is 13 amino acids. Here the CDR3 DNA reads TGTGCCAGCAGCTTGGGGACCTACGGGGAGCAGTACTTC. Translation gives CASSLGTYGEQYF.

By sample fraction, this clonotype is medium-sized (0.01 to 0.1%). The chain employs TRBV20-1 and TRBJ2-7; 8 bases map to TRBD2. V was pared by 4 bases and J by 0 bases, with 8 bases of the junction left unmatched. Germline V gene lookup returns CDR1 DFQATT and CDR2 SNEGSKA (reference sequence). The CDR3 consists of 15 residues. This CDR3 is CSATRSGKNSYEQYF. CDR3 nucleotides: TGCAGTGCTACTCGTAGCGGGAAAAACTCCTACGAGCAGTACTTC.

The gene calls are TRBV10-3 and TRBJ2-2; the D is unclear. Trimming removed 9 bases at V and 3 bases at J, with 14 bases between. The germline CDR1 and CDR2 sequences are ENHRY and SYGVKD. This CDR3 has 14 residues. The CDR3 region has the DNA TGTGCCATTACGAGGAATCCCGACACCGGGGAGCTGTTTTTT. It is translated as CAITRNPDTGELFF.

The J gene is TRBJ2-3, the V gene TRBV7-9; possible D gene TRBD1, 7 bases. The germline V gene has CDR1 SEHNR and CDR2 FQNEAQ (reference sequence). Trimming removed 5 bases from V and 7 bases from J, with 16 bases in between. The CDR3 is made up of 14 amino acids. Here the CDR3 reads CASSAHRGGNTQYF. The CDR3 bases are TGTGCCAGCAGCGCCCACAGGGGCGGGAATACGCAGTATTTT.

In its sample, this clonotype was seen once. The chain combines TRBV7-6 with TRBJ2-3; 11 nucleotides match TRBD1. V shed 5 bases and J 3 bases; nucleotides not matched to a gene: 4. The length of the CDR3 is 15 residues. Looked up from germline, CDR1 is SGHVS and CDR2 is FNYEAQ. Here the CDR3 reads CASSQGQGGTDTQYF. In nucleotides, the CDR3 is TGTGCCAGCAGCCAGGGACAGGGGGGTACAGATACGCAGTATTTT.

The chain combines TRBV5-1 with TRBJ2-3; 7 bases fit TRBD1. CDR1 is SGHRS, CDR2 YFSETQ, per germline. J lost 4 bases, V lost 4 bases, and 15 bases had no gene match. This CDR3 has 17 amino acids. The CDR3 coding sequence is TGCGCCAGCAGCCCAAAACAGGGGTTGGATAGGGCAGATACGCAGTATTTT. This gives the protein CASSPKQGLDRADTQYF.

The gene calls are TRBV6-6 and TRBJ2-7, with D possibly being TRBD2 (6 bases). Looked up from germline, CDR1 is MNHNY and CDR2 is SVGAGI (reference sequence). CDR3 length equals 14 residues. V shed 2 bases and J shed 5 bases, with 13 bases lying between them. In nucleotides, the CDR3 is TGTGCCAGCAGTTACGGGCTAGCGATCGACGAGCAGTACTTC. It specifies CASSYGLAIDEQYF.

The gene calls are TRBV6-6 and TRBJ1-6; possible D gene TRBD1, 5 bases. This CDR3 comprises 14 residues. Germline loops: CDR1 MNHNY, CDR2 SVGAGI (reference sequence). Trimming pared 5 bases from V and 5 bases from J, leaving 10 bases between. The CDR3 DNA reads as TGTGCCAGCAGTCGGACCAGGGATAATTCACCCCTCCACTTT. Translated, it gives CASSRTRDNSPLHF.

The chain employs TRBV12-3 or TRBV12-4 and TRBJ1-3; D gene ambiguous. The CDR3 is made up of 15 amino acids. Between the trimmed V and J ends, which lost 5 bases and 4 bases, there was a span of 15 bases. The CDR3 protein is CASSPQAREGNTIYF. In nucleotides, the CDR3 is TGTGCCAGCAGTCCCCAGGCCCGAGAAGGAAACACCATATATTTT.

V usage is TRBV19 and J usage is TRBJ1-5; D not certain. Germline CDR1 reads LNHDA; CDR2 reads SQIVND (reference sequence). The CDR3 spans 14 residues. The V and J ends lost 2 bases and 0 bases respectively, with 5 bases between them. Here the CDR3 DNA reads TGTGCCAGTAGTATATCGATTAGCAATCAGCCCCAGCATTTT. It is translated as CASSISISNQPQHF.

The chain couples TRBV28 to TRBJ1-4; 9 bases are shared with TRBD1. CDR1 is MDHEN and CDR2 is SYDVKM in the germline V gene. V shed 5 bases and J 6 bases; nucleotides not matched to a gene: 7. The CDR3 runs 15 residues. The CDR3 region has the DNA TGTGCCAGCAGTAGGATGGGACAGGGTCATGAAAAACTGTTTTTT. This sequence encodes CASSRMGQGHEKLFF.

The CDR3, as DNA: TGTGCCAGCAGCCAAGGGGGGGTCAGCTCCTACGAGCAGTACTTC. It translates to CASSQGGVSSYEQYF. This chain joins TRBV3-1 and TRBJ2-7; tentatively, D is TRBD2 (6 bases). This CDR3 spans 15 amino acids. V lost 1 base to trimming and J lost 0 bases, with 10 bases between them. CDR1 is LGHDT, CDR2 YNNKEL, per germline (reference sequence).

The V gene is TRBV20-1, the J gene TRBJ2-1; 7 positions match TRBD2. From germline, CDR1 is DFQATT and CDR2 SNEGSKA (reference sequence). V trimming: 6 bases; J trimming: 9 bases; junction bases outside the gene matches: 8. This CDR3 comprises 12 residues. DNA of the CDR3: TGCAGTGCCGCAGGACTAGTAGGTGAGCAGTTCTTC. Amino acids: CSAAGLVGEQFF.

The CDR3 sequence: CASSPRGRGRTDTQYF. Written as DNA, the CDR3 is TGTGCCAGCAGTCCGAGAGGGAGGGGTCGTACAGATACGCAGTATTTT. V and J are TRBV5-4 and TRBJ2-3, with 7 bases fitting TRBD2. Germline V gives CDR1 SGHNT, CDR2 YYREEE (reference sequence). With V trimmed by 5 bases and J by 3 bases, 12 bases remained unmatched. The CDR3 consists of 16 residues.

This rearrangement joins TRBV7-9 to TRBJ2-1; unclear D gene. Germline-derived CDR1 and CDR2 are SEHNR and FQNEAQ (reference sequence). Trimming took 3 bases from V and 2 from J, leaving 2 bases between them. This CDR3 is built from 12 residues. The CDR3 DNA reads TGTGCCAGCAGCTTTACCTACAATGAGCAGTTCTTC. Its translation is CASSFTYNEQFF.

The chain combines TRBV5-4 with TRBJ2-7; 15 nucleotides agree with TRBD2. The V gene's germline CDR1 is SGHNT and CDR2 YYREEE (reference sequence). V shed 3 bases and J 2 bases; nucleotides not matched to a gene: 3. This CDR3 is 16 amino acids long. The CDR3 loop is CASSSGLAGGPYEQYF. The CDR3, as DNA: TGTGCCAGCAGCTCCGGACTAGCGGGAGGGCCCTACGAGCAGTACTTC.

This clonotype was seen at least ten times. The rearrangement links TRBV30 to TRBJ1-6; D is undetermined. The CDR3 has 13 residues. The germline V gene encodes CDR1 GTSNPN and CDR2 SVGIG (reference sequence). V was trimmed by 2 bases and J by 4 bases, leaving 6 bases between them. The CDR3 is CAWSFQYNSPLHF. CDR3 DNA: TGTGCCTGGAGTTTTCAGTATAATTCACCCCTCCACTTT.

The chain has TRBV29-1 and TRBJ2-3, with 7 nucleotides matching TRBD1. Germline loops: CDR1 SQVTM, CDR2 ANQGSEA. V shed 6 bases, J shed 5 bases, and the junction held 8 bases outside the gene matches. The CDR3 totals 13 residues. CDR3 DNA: TGCAGCGTCCCACGAGACAGGGTAGATACGCAGTATTTT. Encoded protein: CSVPRDRVDTQYF.

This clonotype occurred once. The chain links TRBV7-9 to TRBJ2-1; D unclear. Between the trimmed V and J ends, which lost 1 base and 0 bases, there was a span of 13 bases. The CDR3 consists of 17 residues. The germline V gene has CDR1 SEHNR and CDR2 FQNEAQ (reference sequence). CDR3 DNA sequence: TGTGCCAGCAGCTTAGATATAACCCAGCCCTCCTACAATGAGCAGTTCTTC. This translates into CASSLDITQPSYNEQFF.

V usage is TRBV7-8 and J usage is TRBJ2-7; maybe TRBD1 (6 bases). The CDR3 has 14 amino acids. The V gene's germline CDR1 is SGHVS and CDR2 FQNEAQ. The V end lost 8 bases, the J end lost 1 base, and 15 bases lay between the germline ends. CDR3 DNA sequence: TGTGCCAGCCTTCGGGACACAGGATCCTACGAGCAGTACTTC. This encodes CASLRDTGSYEQYF.

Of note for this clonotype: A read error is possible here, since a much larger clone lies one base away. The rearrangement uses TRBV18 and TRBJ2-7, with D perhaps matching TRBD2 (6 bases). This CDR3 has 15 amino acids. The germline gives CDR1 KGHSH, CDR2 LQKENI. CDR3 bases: TGTGCCAGCTCACCACGGGGGGTGGAAGCCTACGAGCAGTCCTTC. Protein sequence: CASSPRGVEAYEQSF.

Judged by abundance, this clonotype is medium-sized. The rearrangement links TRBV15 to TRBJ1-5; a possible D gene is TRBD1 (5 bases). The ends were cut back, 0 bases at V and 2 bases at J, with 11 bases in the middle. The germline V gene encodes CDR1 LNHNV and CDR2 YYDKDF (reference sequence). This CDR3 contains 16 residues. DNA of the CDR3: TGTGCCACCAGCAGAGATCAGGGTGGGGGCAATCAGCCCCAGCATTTT. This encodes CATSRDQGGGNQPQHF.

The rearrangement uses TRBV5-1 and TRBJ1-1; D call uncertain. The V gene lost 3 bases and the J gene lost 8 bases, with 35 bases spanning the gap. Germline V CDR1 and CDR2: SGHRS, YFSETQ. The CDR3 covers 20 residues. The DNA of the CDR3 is TGCGCCAGCAGCTGTGACCGAAGAAGTTTTCAATGGGGAGTAATAGTGGAAGCTTTCTTT. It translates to CASSCDRRSFQWGVIVEAFF. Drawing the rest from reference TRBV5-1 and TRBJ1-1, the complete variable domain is KAGVTQTPRYLIKTRGQQVTLSCSPISGHRSVSWYQQTPGQGLQFLFEYFSETQRNKGNFPGRFSGRQFSNSRSEMNVSTLELGDSALYLCASSCDRRSFQWGVIVEAFFGQGTRLTVV.

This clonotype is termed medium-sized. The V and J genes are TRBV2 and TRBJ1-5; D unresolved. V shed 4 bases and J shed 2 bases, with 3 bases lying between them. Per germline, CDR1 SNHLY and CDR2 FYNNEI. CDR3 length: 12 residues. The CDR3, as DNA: TGTGCCAGCAGTGTAGGCAATCAGCCCCAGCATTTT. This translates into CASSVGNQPQHF.

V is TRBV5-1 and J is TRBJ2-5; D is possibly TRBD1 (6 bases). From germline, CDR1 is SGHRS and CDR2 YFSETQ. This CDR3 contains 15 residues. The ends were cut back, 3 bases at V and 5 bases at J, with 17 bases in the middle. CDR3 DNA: TGCGCCAGCAGCTCAAACACCGGGACAATTGAGACCCAGTACTTC. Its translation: CASSSNTGTIETQYF.

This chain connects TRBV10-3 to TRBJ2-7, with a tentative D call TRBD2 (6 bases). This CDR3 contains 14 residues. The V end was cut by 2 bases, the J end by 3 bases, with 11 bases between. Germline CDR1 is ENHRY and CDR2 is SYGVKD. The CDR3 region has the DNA TGTGCCATCAGTGAGAAGGGACTCTTCTACGAGCAGTACTTC. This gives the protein CAISEKGLFYEQYF.